The TCR beta chain described here comes from a study of cytomegalovirus exposure and HLA in healthy donors. Germline-derived CDR1 and CDR2 are MNHEY and SVGAGI. The CDR3 is 16 amino acids. V lost 0 bases, J lost 3 bases, and 8 bases stayed unmatched. Study-wide findings and caveats: Earlier analysis found most TCR beta V segments productive about 87% or about 30% of the time.

To note about this clone: Its antigen remains unknown.

Amplification used 60 Vbeta primers and 13 Jbeta primers. The method was immunoSEQ multiplex PCR; TCRdb's version includes in-frame clones alone and lacks a portion of them. The sample lists about 120,000 clones; 81% were seen once. J is TRBJ2-7 and V is TRBV6-5; TRBD2 aligns across 7 bases. The specimen was PBMCs. The clonotype originates from a woman between 25 and 40 years old in good health and CMV-seronegative. CDR3: CASSYSALSGFYEQYF. The CDR3 DNA follows: TGTGCCAGCAGTTACTCGGCCCTTAGCGGGTTCTACGAGCAGTACTTC.